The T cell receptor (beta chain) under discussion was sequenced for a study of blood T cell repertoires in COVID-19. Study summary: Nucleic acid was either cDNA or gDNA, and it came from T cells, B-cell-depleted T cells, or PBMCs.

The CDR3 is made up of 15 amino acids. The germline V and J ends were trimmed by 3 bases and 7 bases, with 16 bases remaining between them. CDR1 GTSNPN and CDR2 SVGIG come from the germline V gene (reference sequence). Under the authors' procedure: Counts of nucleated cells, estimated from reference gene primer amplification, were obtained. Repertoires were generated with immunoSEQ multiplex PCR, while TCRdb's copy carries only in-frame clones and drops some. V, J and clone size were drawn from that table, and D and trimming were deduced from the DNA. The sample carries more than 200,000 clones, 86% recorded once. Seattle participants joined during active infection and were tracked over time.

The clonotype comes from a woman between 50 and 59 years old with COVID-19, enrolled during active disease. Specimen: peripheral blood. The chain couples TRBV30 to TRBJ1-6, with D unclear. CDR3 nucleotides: TGTGCCTGGAGAGGTAGCTTCACGGGGAATTCACCCCTCCACTTT. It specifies CAWRGSFTGNSPLHF.